The clone carrying this T cell receptor beta chain was counted between two and nine times. Its antigen remains unknown. TCRdb processed the reads anew with MiXCR; each CDR3 protein has one entry. The sample has approximately 310,000 distinct CDR3 sequences, around 25% seen once. This specimen comes from a study of T cell repertoires in cytomegalovirus infection. Germline V gene data show CDR1 as MNHEY and CDR2 as SVGEGT. The V end was cut by 2 bases, the J end by 4 bases, with 9 bases between. The CDR3 sequence is 13 residues long. This TCR was recovered from a human donor in good health (CMV status not recorded). Some clones in this sample may be carry-over from other donors' samples. The V gene is TRBV6-2 or TRBV6-3, the J gene TRBJ2-7; D remains unclear. The specimen was cultured PBMCs, collected from culture after CMV antigen stimulation. The DNA for the CDR3 is TGTGCCAGCAGTTACCGTAATGGGTACGAGCAGTACGTC. Its protein product is CASSYRNGYEQYV.